This T cell receptor (beta chain) came from a study of T-cell reconstitution after alpha-beta-depleted transplantation in children. The ends were cut back, 6 bases at V and 1 base at J, with 24 bases in the middle. There are 17 residues in the CDR3. The germline V gene has CDR1 DFQATT and CDR2 SNEGSKA (reference sequence). Unique molecular identifiers were used in preparing the TCRbeta library. Each CDR3 protein is one row after TCRdb ran MiXCR on the PCR reads. The table shows about 610,000 distinct CDR3 sequences, with roughly a tenth occurring only once. The material sequenced was PBMCs from the stem cell graft donor, taken from the stem cell graft. The sequence was collected from a human donor who donated a stem cell graft to a child with acute myeloid leukemia. The rearrangement links TRBV20-1 to TRBJ2-5; D is perhaps TRBD2 (7 bases). The CDR3 region is CSAQGLGRGRAQETQYF. The CDR3 nucleotides are TGCAGTGCCCAAGGTTTGGGAAGGGGGAGGGCCCAAGAGACCCAGTACTTC.